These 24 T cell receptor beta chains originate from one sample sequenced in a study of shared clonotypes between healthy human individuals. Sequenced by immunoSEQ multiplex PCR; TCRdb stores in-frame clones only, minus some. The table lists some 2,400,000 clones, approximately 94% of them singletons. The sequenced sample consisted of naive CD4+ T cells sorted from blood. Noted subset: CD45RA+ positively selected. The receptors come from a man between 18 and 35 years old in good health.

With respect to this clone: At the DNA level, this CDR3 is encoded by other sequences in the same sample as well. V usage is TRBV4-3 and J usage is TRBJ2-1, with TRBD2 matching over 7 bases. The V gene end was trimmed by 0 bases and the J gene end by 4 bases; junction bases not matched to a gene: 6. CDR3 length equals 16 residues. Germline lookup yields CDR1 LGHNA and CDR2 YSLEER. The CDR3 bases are TGCGCCAGCAGCCAAGATCGAGCGGGACTTTACAATGAGCAGTTCTTC. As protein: CASSQDRAGLYNEQFF.

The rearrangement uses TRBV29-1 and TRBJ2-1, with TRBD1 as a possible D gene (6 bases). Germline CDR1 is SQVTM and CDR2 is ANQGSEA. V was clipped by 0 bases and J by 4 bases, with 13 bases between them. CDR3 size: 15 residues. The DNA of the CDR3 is TGCAGCGTTGAAGATCAGGGGTTAAATTACAATGAGCAGTTCTTC. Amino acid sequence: CSVEDQGLNYNEQFF.

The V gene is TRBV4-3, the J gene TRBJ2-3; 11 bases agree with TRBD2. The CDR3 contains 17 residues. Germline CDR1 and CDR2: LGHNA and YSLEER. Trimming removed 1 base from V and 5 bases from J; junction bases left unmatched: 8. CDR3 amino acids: CASSQVIAGGPGDTQYF. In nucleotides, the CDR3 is TGCGCCAGCAGCCAAGTAATAGCGGGAGGGCCAGGAGATACGCAGTATTTT.

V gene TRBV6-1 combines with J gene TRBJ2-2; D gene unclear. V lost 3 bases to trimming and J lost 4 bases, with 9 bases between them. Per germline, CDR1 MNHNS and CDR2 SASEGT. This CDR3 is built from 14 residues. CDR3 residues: CASSDNRLTGELFF. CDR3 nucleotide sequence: TGTGCCAGCAGTGATAACAGACTCACCGGGGAGCTGTTTTTT.

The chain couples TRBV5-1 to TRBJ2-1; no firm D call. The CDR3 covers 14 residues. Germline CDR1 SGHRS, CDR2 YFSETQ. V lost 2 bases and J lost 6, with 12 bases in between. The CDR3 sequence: CASSFGNTINEQFF. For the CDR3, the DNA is TGCGCCAGCAGCTTCGGTAATACGATCAATGAGCAGTTCTTC. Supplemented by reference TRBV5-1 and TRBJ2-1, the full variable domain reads KAGVTQTPRYLIKTRGQQVTLSCSPISGHRSVSWYQQTPGQGLQFLFEYFSETQRNKGNFPGRFSGRQFSNSRSEMNVSTLELGDSALYLCASSFGNTINEQFFGPGTRLTVL.

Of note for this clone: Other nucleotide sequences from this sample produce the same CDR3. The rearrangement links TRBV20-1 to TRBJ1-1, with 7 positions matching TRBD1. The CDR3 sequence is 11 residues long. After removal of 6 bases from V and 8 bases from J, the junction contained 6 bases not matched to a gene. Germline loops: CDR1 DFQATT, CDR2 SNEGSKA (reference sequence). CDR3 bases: TGCAGTGCGACTCCGGACAGGGAAGCTTTCTTT. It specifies CSATPDREAFF.

The CDR3 DNA is TGTGCCAGTAGTATCTTGGGCGGGAGGTCTGCCTACGAGCAGTACTTC. Translation: CASSILGGRSAYEQYF. The rearrangement uses TRBV19 and TRBJ2-7; 8 bases are a match to TRBD2. CDR1 is LNHDA, CDR2 SQIVND, per germline (reference sequence). The CDR3 extends over 16 amino acids. The J segment lost 2 bases and the V segment lost 3 bases, leaving 9 bases of the junction unmatched.

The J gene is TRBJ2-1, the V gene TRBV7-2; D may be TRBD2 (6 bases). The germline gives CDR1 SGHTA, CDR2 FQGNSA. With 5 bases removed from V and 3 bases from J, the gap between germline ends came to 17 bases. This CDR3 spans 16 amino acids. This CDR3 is CASSPVVGLLYNEQFF. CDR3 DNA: TGTGCCAGCAGCCCCGTGGTAGGACTACTCTACAATGAGCAGTTCTTC. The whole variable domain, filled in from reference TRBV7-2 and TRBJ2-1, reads GAGVSQSPSNKVTEKGKDVELRCDPISGHTALYWYRQSLGQGLEFLIYFQGNSAPDKSGLPSDRFSAERTGGSVSTLTIQRTQQEDSAVYLCASSPVVGLLYNEQFFGPGTRLTVL.

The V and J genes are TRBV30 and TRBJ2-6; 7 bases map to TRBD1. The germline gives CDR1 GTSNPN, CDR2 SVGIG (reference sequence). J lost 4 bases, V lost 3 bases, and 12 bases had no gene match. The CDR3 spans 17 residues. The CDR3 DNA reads TGTGCCTGGAGCGACTACAGGGGAAGGCGGGGGGCCAACGTCCTGACTTTC. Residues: CAWSDYRGRRGANVLTF.

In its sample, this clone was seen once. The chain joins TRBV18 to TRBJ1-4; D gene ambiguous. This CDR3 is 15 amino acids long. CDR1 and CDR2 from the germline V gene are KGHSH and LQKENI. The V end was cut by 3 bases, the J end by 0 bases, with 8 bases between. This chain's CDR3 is CASSPDTPTNEKLFF. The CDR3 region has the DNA TGTGCCAGCTCACCTGACACCCCAACTAATGAAAAACTGTTTTTT. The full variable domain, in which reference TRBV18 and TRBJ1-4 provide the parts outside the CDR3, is NAGVMQNPRHLVRRRGQEARLRCSPMKGHSHVYWYRQLPEEGLKFMVYLQKENIIDESGMPKERFSAEFPKEGPSILRIQQVVRGDSAAYFCASSPDTPTNEKLFFGSGTQLSVL.

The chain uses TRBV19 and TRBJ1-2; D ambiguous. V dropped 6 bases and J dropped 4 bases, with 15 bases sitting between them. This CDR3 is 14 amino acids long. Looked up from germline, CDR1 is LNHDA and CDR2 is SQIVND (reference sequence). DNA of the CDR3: TGTGCCAGTAGCCCCGATGGAAATCGCTATGGCTACACCTTC. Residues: CASSPDGNRYGYTF. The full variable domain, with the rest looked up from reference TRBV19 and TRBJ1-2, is DGGITQSPKYLFRKEGQNVTLSCEQNLNHDAMYWYRQDPGQGLRLIYYSQIVNDFQKGDIAEGYSVSREKKESFPLTVTSAQKNPTAFYLCASSPDGNRYGYTFGSGTRLTVV.

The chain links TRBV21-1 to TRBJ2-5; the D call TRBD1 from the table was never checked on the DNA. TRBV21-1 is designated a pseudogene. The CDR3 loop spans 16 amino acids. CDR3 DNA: TGTGCCAGAGCAGAGTGGAAGCGCAGGGTCCAAGAGACCCAGTACTTC. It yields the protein CARAEWKRRVQETQYF.

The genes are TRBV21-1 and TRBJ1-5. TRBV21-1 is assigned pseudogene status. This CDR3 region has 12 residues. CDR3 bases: TGTGCCAGCAGCAAAAAAGGGTGGCTCCAGCATTTT. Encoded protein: CASSKKGWLQHF.

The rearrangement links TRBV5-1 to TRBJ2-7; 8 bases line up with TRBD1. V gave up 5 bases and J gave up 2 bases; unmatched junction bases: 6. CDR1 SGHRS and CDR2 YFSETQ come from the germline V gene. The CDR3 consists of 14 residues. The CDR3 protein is CASSGTGSTYEQYF. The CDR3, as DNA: TGCGCCAGCAGTGGGACAGGTTCGACCTACGAGCAGTACTTC. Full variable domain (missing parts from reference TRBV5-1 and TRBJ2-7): KAGVTQTPRYLIKTRGQQVTLSCSPISGHRSVSWYQQTPGQGLQFLFEYFSETQRNKGNFPGRFSGRQFSNSRSEMNVSTLELGDSALYLCASSGTGSTYEQYFGPGTRLTVT.

As DNA, the CDR3 is TGTGCCAGCAGTCAGGACAGGGGGGAGGTCACAGATACGCAGTATTTT. Its translation is CASSQDRGEVTDTQYF. This chain joins TRBV6-6 and TRBJ2-3, with 10 nucleotides matching TRBD1. Germline CDR1 reads MNHNY; CDR2 reads SVGAGI (reference sequence). The CDR3 extends over 16 amino acids. The ends lost 5 bases at V and 2 bases at J; junction bases unmatched: 7.

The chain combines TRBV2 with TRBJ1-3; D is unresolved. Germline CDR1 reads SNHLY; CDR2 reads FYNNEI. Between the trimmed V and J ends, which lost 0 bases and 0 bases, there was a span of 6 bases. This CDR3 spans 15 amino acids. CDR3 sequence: CASSEAVLSGNTIYF. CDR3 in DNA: TGTGCCAGCAGTGAAGCGGTCCTCTCTGGAAACACCATATATTTT. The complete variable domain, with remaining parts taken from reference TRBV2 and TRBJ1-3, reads EPEVTQTPSHQVTQMGQEVILRCVPISNHLYFYWYRQILGQKVEFLVSFYNNEISEKSEIFDDQFSVERPDGSNFTLKIRSTKLEDSAMYFCASSEAVLSGNTIYFGEGSWLTVV.

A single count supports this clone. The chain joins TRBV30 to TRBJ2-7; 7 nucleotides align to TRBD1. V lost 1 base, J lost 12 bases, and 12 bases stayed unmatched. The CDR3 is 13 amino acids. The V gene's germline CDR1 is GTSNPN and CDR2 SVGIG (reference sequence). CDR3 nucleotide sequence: TGTGCCTGGAGTGCACAAACAGGGGAAATCCCGTACTTC. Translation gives CAWSAQTGEIPYF.

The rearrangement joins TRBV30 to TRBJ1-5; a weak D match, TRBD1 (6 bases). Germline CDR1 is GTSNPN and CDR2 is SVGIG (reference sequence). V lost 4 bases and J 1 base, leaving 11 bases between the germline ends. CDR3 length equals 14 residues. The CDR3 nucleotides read TGTGCCTGGAACGCCAGGGGAAGCAATCAGCCCCAGCATTTT. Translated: CAWNARGSNQPQHF.

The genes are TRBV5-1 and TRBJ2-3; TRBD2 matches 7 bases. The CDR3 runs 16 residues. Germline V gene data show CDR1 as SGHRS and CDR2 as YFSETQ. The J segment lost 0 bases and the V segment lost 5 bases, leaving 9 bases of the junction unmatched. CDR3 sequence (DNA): TGCGCCAGCAGATCCCCTAGCGGTGCTAGCACAGATACGCAGTATTTT. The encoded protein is CASRSPSGASTDTQYF.

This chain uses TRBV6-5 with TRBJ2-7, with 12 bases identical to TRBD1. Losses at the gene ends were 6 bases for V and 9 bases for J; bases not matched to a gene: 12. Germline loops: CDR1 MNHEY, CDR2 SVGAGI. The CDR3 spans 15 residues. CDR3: CASRPGQGATLGQYF. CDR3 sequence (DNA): TGTGCCAGCAGACCGGGACAGGGGGCCACTTTGGGGCAGTACTTC.

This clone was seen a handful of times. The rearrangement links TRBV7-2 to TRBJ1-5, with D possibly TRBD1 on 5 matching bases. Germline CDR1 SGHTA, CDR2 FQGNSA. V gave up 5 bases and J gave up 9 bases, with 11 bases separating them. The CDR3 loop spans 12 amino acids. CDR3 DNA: TGTGCCAGCAGCGATACAGGCTTGCCCCAGCATTTT. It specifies CASSDTGLPQHF.

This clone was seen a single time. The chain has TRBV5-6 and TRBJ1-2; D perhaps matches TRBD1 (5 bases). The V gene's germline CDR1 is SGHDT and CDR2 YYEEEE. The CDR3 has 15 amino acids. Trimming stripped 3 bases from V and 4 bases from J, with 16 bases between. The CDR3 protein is CASSSGDRGSYGYTF. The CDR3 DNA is TGTGCCAGCAGCTCGGGCGACAGAGGCTCCTATGGCTACACCTTC.

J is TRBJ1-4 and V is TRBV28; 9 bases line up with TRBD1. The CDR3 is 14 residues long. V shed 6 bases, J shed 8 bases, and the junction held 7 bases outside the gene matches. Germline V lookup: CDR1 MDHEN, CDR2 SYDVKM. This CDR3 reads CASSEQGAGEKLFF. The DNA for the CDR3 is TGTGCCAGCAGCGAACAGGGGGCCGGAGAAAAACTGTTTTTT. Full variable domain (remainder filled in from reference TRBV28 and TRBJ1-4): DVKVTQSSRYLVKRTGEKVFLECVQDMDHENMFWYRQDPGLGLRLIYFSYDVKMKEKGDIPEGYSVSREKKERFSLILESASTNQTSMYLCASSEQGAGEKLFFGSGTQLSVL.

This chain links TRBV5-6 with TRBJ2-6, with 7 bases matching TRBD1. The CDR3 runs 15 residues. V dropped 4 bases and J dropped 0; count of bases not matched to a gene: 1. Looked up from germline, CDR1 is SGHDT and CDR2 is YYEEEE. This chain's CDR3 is CASSRTGSGANVLTF. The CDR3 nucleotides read TGTGCCAGCAGCCGGACAGGCTCTGGGGCCAACGTCCTGACTTTC. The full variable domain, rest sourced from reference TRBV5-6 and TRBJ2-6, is DAGVTQSPTHLIKTRGQQVTLRCSPKSGHDTVSWYQQALGQGPQFIFQYYEEEERQRGNFPDRFSGHQFPNYSSELNVNALLLGDSALYLCASSRTGSGANVLTFGAGSRLTVL.